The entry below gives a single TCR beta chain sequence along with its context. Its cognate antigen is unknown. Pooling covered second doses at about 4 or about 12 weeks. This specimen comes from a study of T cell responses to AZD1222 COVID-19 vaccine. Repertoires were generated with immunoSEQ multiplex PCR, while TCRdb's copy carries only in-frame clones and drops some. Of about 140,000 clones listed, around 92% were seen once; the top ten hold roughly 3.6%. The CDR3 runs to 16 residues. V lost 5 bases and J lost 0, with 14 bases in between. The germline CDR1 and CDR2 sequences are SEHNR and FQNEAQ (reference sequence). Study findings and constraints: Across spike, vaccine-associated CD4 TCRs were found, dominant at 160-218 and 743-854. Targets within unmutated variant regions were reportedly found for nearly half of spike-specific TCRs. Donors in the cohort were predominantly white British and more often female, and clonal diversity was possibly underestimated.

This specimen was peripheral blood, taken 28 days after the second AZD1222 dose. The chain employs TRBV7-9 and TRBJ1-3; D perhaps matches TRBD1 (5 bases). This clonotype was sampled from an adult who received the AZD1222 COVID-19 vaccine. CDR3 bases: TGTGCCAGCAGCCCGAACAGGCCCCGCTCTGGAAACACCATATATTTT. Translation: CASSPNRPRSGNTIYF.